Below, 25 T cell receptor beta chains from the same sample are listed, as sequenced in a study of T cell responses to AZD1222 COVID-19 vaccine. Sequencing was performed with immunoSEQ multiplex PCR; in TCRdb, only in-frame clones are kept and a portion is missing. Of 50,000 to 70,000 clones in the sample, about 88% were seen once. The sequences come from peripheral blood, collected 28 days after the second AZD1222 dose. The receptors shown here come from an adult who received the AZD1222 COVID-19 vaccine.

The rearrangement uses TRBV5-1 and TRBJ1-1; 8 positions match TRBD1. Germline CDR1 reads SGHRS; CDR2 reads YFSETQ. The trim removed 4 bases at V and 4 bases at J, leaving 6 bases unmatched. This CDR3 is 14 amino acids long. In DNA form, the CDR3 reads TGCGCCAGCAGCCAGGACAGGGTCACCACTGAAGCTTTCTTT. Its translation: CASSQDRVTTEAFF.

The gene calls are TRBV5-6 and TRBJ2-6, with D perhaps matching TRBD1 (7 bases). The V end was cut by 10 bases, the J end by 0 bases, with 23 bases between. In germline, CDR1 is SGHDT, CDR2 YYEEEE. The CDR3 has 18 residues. Here the CDR3 DNA reads TGTGCCCAGCAGGGGGAGGAAAAGCCATCCTCTGGGGCCAACGTCCTGACTTTC. Translating it yields CAQQGEEKPSSGANVLTF.

The chain links TRBV5-1 to TRBJ1-5; TRBD1 matches 8 bases. CDR1 is SGHRS, CDR2 YFSETQ, per germline. This CDR3 region has 18 residues. With 0 bases clipped from V and 1 base from J, the junction kept 9 bases outside the gene matches. CDR3 DNA: TGCGCCAGCAGCTTGGTGCCCTCAGGGGGCGGAAGCAATCAGCCCCAGCATTTT. Translation: CASSLVPSGGGSNQPQHF. The full variable domain, in which reference TRBV5-1 and TRBJ1-5 provide the parts outside the CDR3, is KAGVTQTPRYLIKTRGQQVTLSCSPISGHRSVSWYQQTPGQGLQFLFEYFSETQRNKGNFPGRFSGRQFSNSRSEMNVSTLELGDSALYLCASSLVPSGGGSNQPQHFGDGTRLSIL.

The chain carries TRBV7-9 and TRBJ1-6, with unresolved D. Trimming stripped 4 bases from V and 5 bases from J, with 15 bases between. Germline CDR1 SEHNR, CDR2 FQNEAQ (reference sequence). The CDR3 runs 16 residues. CDR3 sequence: CASSSNFGVNNSPLHF. In DNA form, the CDR3 reads TGTGCCAGCAGCTCGAACTTCGGGGTTAATAATTCACCCCTCCACTTT. The complete variable domain, with remaining parts taken from reference TRBV7-9 and TRBJ1-6, reads DTGVSQNPRHKITKRGQNVTFRCDPISEHNRLYWYRQTLGQGPEFLTYFQNEAQLEKSRLLSDRFSAERPKGSFSTLEIQRTEQGDSAMYLCASSSNFGVNNSPLHFGNGTRLTVT.

The chain has TRBV5-1 and TRBJ2-2, with D perhaps assigned TRBD1 or TRBD2 (6 bases each). The CDR3 runs to 15 residues. V lost 2 bases, J lost 5 bases, and 13 bases lay in between. CDR1 and CDR2 from the germline V gene are SGHRS and YFSETQ. CDR3 coding DNA: TGCGCCAGCAGCTTAGGGGGACTTAAGACCGGGGAGCTGTTTTTT. Its translation: CASSLGGLKTGELFF.

The chain employs TRBV27 and TRBJ2-5; D gene ambiguous. Trimming left V 9 bases short and J 0 bases short, with 23 bases between. In germline, CDR1 is MNHEY, CDR2 SMNVEV (reference sequence). This CDR3 is built from 17 residues. The CDR3: CASPRGQLPLYQETQYF. The CDR3 DNA reads TGTGCCAGTCCCAGAGGCCAGCTACCTCTGTACCAAGAGACCCAGTACTTC.

The chain carries TRBV6-6 and TRBJ2-3; possible D gene TRBD2, 6 bases. This CDR3 comprises 13 residues. V was pared by 5 bases and J by 5 bases, with 11 bases between. From germline, CDR1 is MNHNY and CDR2 SVGAGI (reference sequence). CDR3 loop: CASSPPGGDTQYF. CDR3 nucleotides: TGTGCCAGCAGTCCCCCCGGGGGAGATACGCAGTATTTT.

The chain has TRBV28 and TRBJ2-7, with TRBD1 identical over 10 bases. The CDR3 consists of 14 residues. Germline CDR1 reads MDHEN; CDR2 reads SYDVKM. With V trimmed by 10 bases and J by 6 bases, 12 bases remained unmatched. The CDR3 bases are TGTGCCACCCGGAGGACAGGGGGGTTCGGCGAGCAGTACTTC. Protein sequence: CATRRTGGFGEQYF.

The rearrangement links TRBV5-1 to TRBJ2-5; possible D gene TRBD2, 6 bases. In germline, CDR1 is SGHRS, CDR2 YFSETQ. The CDR3 has 15 amino acids. V lost 4 bases, J lost 5 bases, and 18 bases lay in between. The CDR3 DNA reads as TGCGCCAGCAGCCAAACCGGGAGAGGTGTTGAGACCCAGTACTTC. Translated, it gives CASSQTGRGVETQYF.

The chain couples TRBV29-1 to TRBJ2-1; perhaps TRBD1 as D (7 bases). The V and J ends lost 4 bases and 7 bases respectively, with 14 bases between them. This CDR3 has 13 residues. CDR1 is SQVTM, CDR2 ANQGSEA, per germline. The CDR3 spells CSVGRGEKNEQFF. The DNA for the CDR3 is TGCAGCGTTGGCAGGGGGGAAAAAAATGAGCAGTTCTTC.

CDR3 amino acids: CASSYSILRGYTF. CDR3 bases: TGTGCCAGCAGTTACTCGATATTGAGAGGCTACACCTTC. The rearrangement joins TRBV6-5 to TRBJ1-2; D is unclear. V gave up 0 bases and J gave up 8 bases, with 10 bases separating them. The CDR3 is 13 residues long. Per germline, CDR1 MNHEY and CDR2 SVGAGI.

The chain links TRBV25-1 to TRBJ1-4; D gene unclear. Trimming stripped 2 bases from V and 4 bases from J, with 11 bases between. The CDR3 has 15 amino acids. The germline CDR1 and CDR2 sequences are MGHDK and SYGVNS. CDR3 bases: TGTGCCAGCAGTGAAGGGTGGGGTTTTAATGAAAAACTGTTTTTT. Residues: CASSEGWGFNEKLFF.

This clone was counted only a few times. The rearrangement links TRBV7-2 to TRBJ1-4; D unresolved. V gave up 3 bases and J gave up 4 bases, with 6 bases separating them. CDR1 is SGHTA and CDR2 is FQGNSA in the germline V gene. This CDR3 is built from 13 residues. CDR3 protein: CASSFSINEKLFF. The CDR3 coding sequence is TGTGCCAGCAGCTTTTCTATTAATGAAAAACTGTTTTTT.

Here the CDR3 DNA reads TGTGCCAGTAGTCGGCAGGGAATAAACACTGAAGCTTTCTTT. It yields the protein CASSRQGINTEAFF. The chain combines TRBV19 with TRBJ1-1, with D tentatively TRBD1 (5 bases). CDR1 and CDR2 (germline): LNHDA, SQIVND (reference sequence). Trimming cost V 5 bases and J 2 bases, with 12 bases left between them. The CDR3 has 14 residues.

This chain connects TRBV18 to TRBJ1-1; D not certain. This CDR3 has 12 amino acids. Germline lookup yields CDR1 KGHSH and CDR2 LQKENI. V gave up 8 bases and J gave up 1 base, with 8 bases separating them. The CDR3 DNA follows: TGTGCCAGCGGTCTAGGGAACACTGAAGCTTTCTTT. It codes for CASGLGNTEAFF.

V and J are TRBV6-5 and TRBJ2-2; D is unresolved. Germline lookup yields CDR1 MNHEY and CDR2 SVGAGI. The length of the CDR3 is 15 residues. Trimming took 0 bases from V and 3 from J, leaving 8 bases between them. DNA for the CDR3: TGTGCCAGCAGTTACTCGGGCAGCGACACCGGGGAGCTGTTTTTT. Translating it yields CASSYSGSDTGELFF.

The V gene is TRBV7-2, the J gene TRBJ1-2; D ambiguous. CDR3 length: 13 residues. Per germline, CDR1 SGHTA and CDR2 FQGNSA. Trimming took off 3 bases at V and 2 bases at J, with 7 bases between the two ends. DNA of the CDR3: TGTGCCAGCAGCTTCGGGCGGAACTATGGCTACACCTTC. Amino acid sequence: CASSFGRNYGYTF.

This rearrangement joins TRBV6-5 to TRBJ2-7; D remains unclear. The CDR3 consists of 15 residues. Germline V gene lookup returns CDR1 MNHEY and CDR2 SVGAGI. Trimming took 5 bases from V and 0 from J, leaving 14 bases between them. This chain's CDR3 is CASSPDTLSSYEQYF. As DNA, the CDR3 is TGTGCCAGCAGTCCCGACACCCTGAGCTCCTACGAGCAGTACTTC.

J is TRBJ2-1 and V is TRBV5-4; possibly TRBD2 for D (6 bases). V was pared by 5 bases and J by 0 bases, with 15 bases between. There are 16 residues in the CDR3. Germline V gene sequence: CDR1 SGHNT, CDR2 YYREEE (reference sequence). The CDR3 reads CASRSLDGSSYNEQFF. The CDR3 DNA follows: TGTGCCAGCAGAAGTCTGGACGGGAGCTCCTACAATGAGCAGTTCTTC.

The chain carries TRBV7-9 and TRBJ2-3, with a tentative D call TRBD2 (5 bases). CDR1 and CDR2 from the germline V gene are SEHNR and FQNEAQ (reference sequence). CDR3 length: 15 residues. Trimming cost V 4 bases and J 4 bases, with 15 bases left between them. The CDR3 nucleotides are TGTGCCAGCAGCTCCTGGACTGTTGGGGCAGATACGCAGTATTTT. Translation gives CASSSWTVGADTQYF.

This clone turned up a few times. The chain has TRBV7-8 and TRBJ1-1; tentative D call: TRBD1 (6 bases). This CDR3 has 14 amino acids. In germline, CDR1 is SGHVS, CDR2 FQNEAQ. V lost 5 bases and J lost 7, with 17 bases in between. The CDR3 nucleotides read TGTGCCAGCAGCCGAGACAGGAGCTACGGTGAAGCTTTCTTT. Translating gives CASSRDRSYGEAFF. Looking up the rest from reference TRBV7-8 and TRBJ1-1 gives the full variable domain: GAGVSQSPRYKVAKRGQDVALRCDPISGHVSLFWYQQALGQGPEFLTYFQNEAQLDKSGLPSDRFFAERPEGSVSTLKIQRTQQEDSAVYLCASSRDRSYGEAFFGQGTRLTVV.

This clone was detected a few times. The chain links TRBV6-5 to TRBJ1-5; D unresolved. Trimming took off 6 bases at V and 4 bases at J, with 10 bases between the two ends. Looked up from germline, CDR1 is MNHEY and CDR2 is SVGAGI. The CDR3 totals 13 residues. The CDR3 is CASRFQLNQPQHF. As DNA, the CDR3 is TGTGCCAGCAGATTCCAGCTGAATCAGCCCCAGCATTTT.

CDR3 sequence: CASSQEQRGATDTQYF. Written as DNA, the CDR3 is TGTGCCAGCAGCCAAGAGCAGCGGGGGGCCACAGATACGCAGTATTTT. The rearrangement links TRBV4-2 to TRBJ2-3; 9 bases line up with TRBD2. This CDR3 spans 16 amino acids. CDR1 and CDR2 from the germline V gene are LGHNA and YNFKEQ. V dropped 0 bases and J dropped 2; count of bases not matched to a gene: 3.

The chain is built from TRBV7-3 and TRBJ2-3; D perhaps matches TRBD2 (7 bases). This CDR3 has 15 residues. V was trimmed by 4 bases and J by 5 bases, leaving 16 bases between them. The germline gives CDR1 SGHTA, CDR2 FQGTGA. The CDR3, as DNA: TGTGCCAGCAGCTCCACGGGGGGCGGTCGAGATACGCAGTATTTT. It codes for CASSSTGGGRDTQYF. The full variable domain, rest sourced from reference TRBV7-3 and TRBJ2-3, is GAGVSQTPSNKVTEKGKYVELRCDPISGHTALYWYRQSLGQGPEFLIYFQGTGAADDSGLPNDRFFAVRPEGSVSTLKIQRTERGDSAVYLCASSSTGGGRDTQYFGPGTRLTVL.

The chain is built from TRBV4-1 and TRBJ1-5, with unresolved D. CDR1 and CDR2 from the germline V gene are MGHRA and YSYEKL. CDR3 size: 14 residues. The V and J ends lost 5 bases and 2 bases respectively, with 10 bases between them. The CDR3 spells CASSASIGNQPQHF. The CDR3 DNA sequence: TGCGCCAGCAGCGCAAGCATAGGCAATCAGCCCCAGCATTTT.